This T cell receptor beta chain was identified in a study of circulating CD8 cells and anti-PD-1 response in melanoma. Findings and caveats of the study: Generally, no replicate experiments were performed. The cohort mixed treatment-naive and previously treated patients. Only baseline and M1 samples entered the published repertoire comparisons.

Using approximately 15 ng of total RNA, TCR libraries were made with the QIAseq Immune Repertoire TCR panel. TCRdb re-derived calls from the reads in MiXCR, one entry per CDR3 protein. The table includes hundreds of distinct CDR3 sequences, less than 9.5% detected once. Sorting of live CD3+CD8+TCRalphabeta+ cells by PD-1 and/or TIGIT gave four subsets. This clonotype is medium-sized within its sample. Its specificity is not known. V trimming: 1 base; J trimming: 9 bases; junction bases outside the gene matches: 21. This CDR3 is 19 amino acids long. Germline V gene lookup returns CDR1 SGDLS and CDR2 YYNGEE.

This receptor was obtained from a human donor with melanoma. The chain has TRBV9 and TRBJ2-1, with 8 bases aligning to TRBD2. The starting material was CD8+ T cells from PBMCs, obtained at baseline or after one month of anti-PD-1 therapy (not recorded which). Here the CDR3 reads CASSVYGGADPVQFGEQFF. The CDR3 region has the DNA TGTGCCAGCAGCGTATACGGGGGGGCTGACCCCGTACAATTTGGTGAGCAGTTCTTC.